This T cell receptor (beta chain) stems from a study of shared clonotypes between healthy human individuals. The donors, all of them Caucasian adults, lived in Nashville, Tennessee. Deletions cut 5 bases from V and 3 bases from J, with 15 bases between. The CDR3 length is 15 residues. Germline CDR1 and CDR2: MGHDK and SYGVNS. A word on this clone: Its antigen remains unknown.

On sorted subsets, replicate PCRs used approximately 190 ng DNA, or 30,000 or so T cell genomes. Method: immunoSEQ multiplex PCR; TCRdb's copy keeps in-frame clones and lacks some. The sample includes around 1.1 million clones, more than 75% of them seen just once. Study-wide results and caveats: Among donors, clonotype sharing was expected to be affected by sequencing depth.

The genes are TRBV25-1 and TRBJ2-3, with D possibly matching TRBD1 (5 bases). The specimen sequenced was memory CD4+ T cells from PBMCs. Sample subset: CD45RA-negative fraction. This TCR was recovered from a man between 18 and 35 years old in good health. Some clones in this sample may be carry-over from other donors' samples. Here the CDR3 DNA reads TGTGCCAGCAGTCGTGGAATCAGGGCTACAGATACGCAGTATTTT. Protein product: CASSRGIRATDTQYF.